This T cell receptor (beta chain) was retrieved from a study of blood T cell repertoires in COVID-19. Some clones are missing from TCRdb's copy, which holds only in-frame ones; the method was immunoSEQ multiplex PCR. The sample shows about 41,000 clones, roughly 91% of them seen only once. V lost 5 bases and J 1 base, leaving 21 bases between the germline ends. Per germline, CDR1 SGHRS and CDR2 YFSETQ. This CDR3 has 17 residues. Sequenced material: peripheral blood. The V gene is TRBV5-1, the J gene TRBJ1-1; the D is unclear. This sequence originates from a human donor in a cohort sampled during active COVID-19. The CDR3 region is CASSSKSLRLQNTEAFF. In nucleotides, the CDR3 is TGCGCCAGCAGTTCAAAAAGCCTACGACTCCAGAACACTGAAGCTTTCTTT.